A single sample gave rise to the 29 T cell receptor beta chains below, sequenced in a study of blood T cell repertoires in COVID-19. Produced via immunoSEQ multiplex PCR; TCRdb's table is partial and in-frame only. The data contain 250,000 to 400,000 clones, 70% to 90% of them singletons. The sample taken for sequencing was peripheral blood. These receptors originate from a woman under 40 with COVID-19, enrolled during active disease.

This clone has just one count. The genes are TRBV11-3 and TRBJ1-1; D not resolved. Germline assignment: CDR1 SGHNT and CDR2 YENEEA. With 5 bases removed from V and 7 bases from J, the gap between germline ends came to 11 bases. This CDR3 is built from 12 residues. In nucleotides, the CDR3 is TGTGCCAGCAGCAAAGACGGGATTGAAGCTTTCTTT. Protein sequence: CASSKDGIEAFF.

J is TRBJ2-7 and V is TRBV7-6; a weak D match, TRBD2 (5 bases). The germline CDR1 and CDR2 sequences are SGHVS and FNYEAQ. The V and J ends lost 5 bases and 2 bases respectively, with 10 bases between them. This CDR3 spans 13 amino acids. CDR3: CASSDGLTYEQYF. CDR3 DNA: TGTGCCAGCAGCGACGGACTTACCTACGAGCAGTACTTC.

Only one count was recorded for this clone. This sequence joins TRBV6-1 and TRBJ1-3; tentative D call: TRBD1 (5 bases). Deletions cut 1 base from V and 7 bases from J, with 20 bases between. The CDR3 length is 17 residues. Per germline, CDR1 MNHNS and CDR2 SASEGT. CDR3 loop: CASSEVGRGATRNTIYF. The CDR3 DNA follows: TGTGCCAGCAGTGAAGTCGGGAGGGGCGCAACAAGGAACACCATATATTTT.

V gene TRBV5-1 combines with J gene TRBJ1-1; D not certain. V lost 2 bases, J lost 8 bases, and 13 bases lay in between. The CDR3 spans 13 residues. CDR1 SGHRS and CDR2 YFSETQ come from the germline V gene. CDR3 in amino acids: CASSLNEGSEAFF. In DNA form, the CDR3 reads TGCGCCAGCAGCTTAAACGAGGGTAGCGAAGCTTTCTTT.

This chain links TRBV19 with TRBJ1-1; 7 nucleotides match TRBD1. Germline values: CDR1 LNHDA, CDR2 SQIVND (reference sequence). This CDR3 is built from 15 residues. The V segment lost 4 bases and the J segment 5 bases; nucleotides outside the gene matches: 10. CDR3 sequence (DNA): TGTGCCAGTAGTAAGTCGACAGGGATGGGAACTGAAGCTTTCTTT. Its translation: CASSKSTGMGTEAFF.

The rearrangement uses TRBV7-2 and TRBJ2-5, with D possibly matching TRBD1 (5 bases). CDR3 length: 16 amino acids. Trimming left V 5 bases short and J 5 bases short, with 21 bases between. In germline, CDR1 is SGHTA, CDR2 FQGNSA. As DNA, the CDR3 is TGTGCCAGCAGCAGAGAACACAGGCACATAACTGAGACCCAGTACTTC. Translation: CASSREHRHITETQYF.

The rearrangement joins TRBV5-1 to TRBJ2-3; no firm D call. The CDR3 spans 13 residues. CDR1 SGHRS and CDR2 YFSETQ come from the germline V gene. V lost 5 bases and J lost 0, with 7 bases in between. Written as DNA, the CDR3 is TGCGCCAGCAGGTTCAGGAGCACAGATACGCAGTATTTT. It is translated as CASRFRSTDTQYF.

The rearrangement uses TRBV30 and TRBJ2-2, with TRBD2 matching over 8 bases. The V segment lost 0 bases and the J segment 4 bases; nucleotides outside the gene matches: 7. Germline assignment: CDR1 GTSNPN and CDR2 SVGIG (reference sequence). The CDR3 is made up of 16 amino acids. The CDR3 loop reads CAWSVAGVRFTGELFF. For the CDR3, the DNA is TGTGCCTGGAGTGTAGCGGGGGTGAGGTTCACCGGGGAGCTGTTTTTT.

This chain uses TRBV2 with TRBJ1-4, with a possible D match to TRBD1 (6 bases). V was clipped by 4 bases and J by 0 bases, with 21 bases between them. Germline CDR1 reads SNHLY; CDR2 reads FYNNEI. The CDR3 consists of 19 residues. The CDR3 reads CASSGVPGHSEATNEKLFF. In DNA form, the CDR3 reads TGTGCCAGCAGTGGCGTCCCGGGACATAGCGAAGCAACTAATGAAAAACTGTTTTTT.

The chain joins TRBV2 to TRBJ2-1; D possibly corresponds to TRBD1 (6 bases). The CDR3 contains 15 residues. Germline CDR1 is SNHLY and CDR2 is FYNNEI. V was cut by 8 bases and J by 0 bases, with 14 bases left in between. The CDR3 spells CASCVQGSSYNEQFF. The CDR3 DNA reads as TGTGCCAGCTGTGTTCAGGGGAGCTCCTACAATGAGCAGTTCTTC.

This clone was seen once. The V and J genes are TRBV19 and TRBJ1-1; 7 nucleotides line up with TRBD1. V trimming: 5 bases; J trimming: 3 bases; junction bases outside the gene matches: 12. The CDR3 is made up of 16 amino acids. Germline CDR1 LNHDA, CDR2 SQIVND (reference sequence). Written as DNA, the CDR3 is TGTGCCAGTAGTCCTGGAGTTAGGGGGCTTGACACTGAAGCTTTCTTT. It translates to CASSPGVRGLDTEAFF.

V gene TRBV19 combines with J gene TRBJ2-1; tentative D call: TRBD2 (5 bases). Deletions cut 5 bases from V and 0 bases from J, with 14 bases between. Germline CDR1 is LNHDA and CDR2 is SQIVND (reference sequence). This CDR3 comprises 16 residues. The CDR3 DNA follows: TGTGCCAGTAGTTCCGACGGGGTCTCCTCCTACAATGAGCAGTTCTTC. This gives the protein CASSSDGVSSYNEQFF.

This clone was counted once. The V gene is TRBV6-5, the J gene TRBJ2-1, with D possibly being TRBD2 (6 bases). This CDR3 is 15 amino acids long. CDR1 and CDR2 (germline): MNHEY, SVGAGI. Trimming removed 7 bases from V and 9 bases from J, with 22 bases in between. CDR3 sequence: CASKWAGSPISEQFF. DNA of the CDR3: TGTGCCAGCAAGTGGGCGGGGTCCCCCATCAGTGAGCAGTTCTTC.

The J gene is TRBJ1-2, the V gene TRBV4-2; D might be TRBD1 (6 bases). Trimming cost V 1 base and J 6 bases, with 12 bases left between them. The CDR3 contains 14 residues. CDR1 LGHNA and CDR2 YNFKEQ come from the germline V gene. This CDR3 is CASSQVTGYDGYTF. In nucleotides, the CDR3 is TGTGCCAGCAGCCAAGTTACAGGGTACGATGGCTACACCTTC.

V is TRBV7-9 and J is TRBJ1-1; 7 nucleotides agree with TRBD1. V was pared by 6 bases and J by 1 base, with 8 bases of the junction left unmatched. Germline V lookup: CDR1 SEHNR, CDR2 FQNEAQ (reference sequence). The CDR3 is 15 amino acids. The CDR3: CASSPRTGSNTEAFF. The CDR3 bases are TGTGCCAGCAGTCCAAGGACAGGATCGAACACTGAAGCTTTCTTT. Full variable domain (rest looked up from reference TRBV7-9 and TRBJ1-1): DTGVSQNPRHKITKRGQNVTFRCDPISEHNRLYWYRQTLGQGPEFLTYFQNEAQLEKSRLLSDRFSAERPKGSFSTLEIQRTEQGDSAMYLCASSPRTGSNTEAFFGQGTRLTVV.

The chain couples TRBV5-8 to TRBJ2-4; the D gene is possibly TRBD1 (6 bases). The CDR3 runs to 17 residues. The germline V gene has CDR1 SGHTS and CDR2 YDEGEE. The ends were cut back, 0 bases at V and 7 bases at J, with 20 bases in the middle. As DNA, the CDR3 is TGTGCCAGCAGCTTGGGACGGGACATGCCGACGGGGAACATTCAGTACTTC. Its protein product is CASSLGRDMPTGNIQYF.

The chain recombines TRBV6-6 with TRBJ2-1; a possible D gene is TRBD2 (5 bases). V was pared by 6 bases and J by 3 bases, with 6 bases between. Germline V gives CDR1 MNHNY, CDR2 SVGAGI (reference sequence). This CDR3 region has 12 residues. The CDR3 is CASSGDYNEQFF. CDR3 sequence (DNA): TGTGCCAGCAGCGGGGACTACAATGAGCAGTTCTTC.

This chain uses TRBV7-2 with TRBJ1-1; 7 positions agree with TRBD1. CDR1 and CDR2 from the germline V gene are SGHTA and FQGNSA. CDR3 length: 14 amino acids. The J segment lost 3 bases and the V segment lost 5 bases, leaving 6 bases of the junction unmatched. The CDR3 nucleotides are TGTGCCAGCAGCGCACAGGGGCGATACACTGAAGCTTTCTTT. It encodes CASSAQGRYTEAFF.

The genes are TRBV4-3 and TRBJ1-1; no firm D call. Trimming cost V 5 bases and J 11 bases, with 15 bases left between them. The CDR3 totals 12 residues. Per the germline V gene, CDR1 is LGHNA and CDR2 is YSLEER. CDR3 in DNA: TGCGCCAGCAGCTCGACCGGGTTGAGGGCTTTCTTT. Protein sequence: CASSSTGLRAFF.

This chain uses TRBV7-9 with TRBJ1-1; unclear D gene. Germline-derived CDR1 and CDR2 are SEHNR and FQNEAQ (reference sequence). Trimming left V 5 bases short and J 0 bases short, with 13 bases between. The CDR3 is 15 amino acids. The DNA for the CDR3 is TGTGCCAGCAGCCCCATTACAGTAGTGAACACTGAAGCTTTCTTT. Translating gives CASSPITVVNTEAFF.

In regard to this clone: At one end the junction does not follow the germline gene, possibly because of a read error. This chain connects TRBV7-2 to TRBJ2-5, with a tentative D call TRBD1 (5 bases). This CDR3 is 15 amino acids long. Germline V gives CDR1 SGHTA, CDR2 FQGNSA. The CDR3 region is CASSLVGRVQGTQYF. The CDR3 nucleotides read TGTGCCAGCAGCTTAGTGGGCAGGGTCCAAGGGACCCAGTACTTC.

The rearrangement joins TRBV15 to TRBJ2-2, with D maybe TRBD1 (6 bases). This CDR3 contains 14 residues. V was cut by 4 bases and J by 6 bases, with 12 bases left in between. Germline V gives CDR1 LNHNV, CDR2 YYDKDF (reference sequence). The DNA for the CDR3 is TGTGCCACCAGCACCAGGGGTTCATCCGGGGAGCTGTTTTTT. Translation gives CATSTRGSSGELFF.

The rearrangement uses TRBV12-3 or TRBV12-4 and TRBJ2-7, with 7 bases fitting TRBD1. CDR3 length: 13 residues. Trimming removed 6 bases from V and 0 bases from J; junction bases left unmatched: 2. CDR3 sequence: CASRGDSSYEQYF. In DNA form, the CDR3 reads TGTGCCAGCAGGGGGGACAGCTCCTACGAGCAGTACTTC.

CDR3 amino acids: CASSDDLGAREGGYTF. The CDR3 DNA is TGTGCCAGCAGCGACGACTTGGGGGCCAGGGAGGGCGGCTACACCTTC. This chain links TRBV7-9 with TRBJ1-2; maybe TRBD1 (6 bases). Germline lookup yields CDR1 SEHNR and CDR2 FQNEAQ (reference sequence). The CDR3 loop spans 16 amino acids. Trimming left V 5 bases short and J 8 bases short, with 24 bases between.

The rearrangement uses TRBV4-1 and TRBJ2-3; a possible D gene is TRBD1 (6 bases). Trimming left V 3 bases short and J 0 bases short, with 10 bases between. Germline values: CDR1 MGHRA, CDR2 YSYEKL. The CDR3 is 15 residues long. Written as DNA, the CDR3 is TGCGCCAGCAGCCAGGGACACAGTAGCACAGATACGCAGTATTTT. Amino acids: CASSQGHSSTDTQYF.

The chain has TRBV19 and TRBJ1-5, with D perhaps TRBD1 (6 bases). The V gene lost 3 bases and the J gene lost 7 bases, with 10 bases spanning the gap. In germline, CDR1 is LNHDA, CDR2 SQIVND (reference sequence). The CDR3 runs to 13 residues. DNA of the CDR3: TGTGCCAGTAGTATCAGGGGCGAGCAGCCCCAGCATTTT. Protein product: CASSIRGEQPQHF.

The V and J genes are TRBV18 and TRBJ1-1, with 7 positions matching TRBD1. This CDR3 spans 13 amino acids. Germline V gene sequence: CDR1 KGHSH, CDR2 LQKENI. The V gene end was trimmed by 6 bases and the J gene end by 11 bases; junction bases not matched to a gene: 12. As DNA, the CDR3 is TGTGCCAGCTCGAGGCAGGGGGATGTCGGGGCTTTCTTT. Its protein is CASSRQGDVGAFF. The variable domain in full, completed from reference TRBV18 and TRBJ1-1, reads NAGVMQNPRHLVRRRGQEARLRCSPMKGHSHVYWYRQLPEEGLKFMVYLQKENIIDESGMPKERFSAEFPKEGPSILRIQQVVRGDSAAYFCASSRQGDVGAFFGQGTRLTVV.

The chain has TRBV5-1 and TRBJ1-1; possibly TRBD1 for D (6 bases). The CDR3 runs 16 residues. V was shortened by 4 bases and J by 3 bases, with 19 bases between the two germline ends. Germline V lookup: CDR1 SGHRS, CDR2 YFSETQ. The CDR3 DNA reads TGCGCCAGCAGCGCCGACGCTGGGGGGGCATACACTGAAGCTTTCTTT. This codes for CASSADAGGAYTEAFF.

The chain is built from TRBV14 and TRBJ1-5, with TRBD1 identical over 8 bases. V dropped 0 bases and J dropped 0; count of bases not matched to a gene: 10. The CDR3 consists of 19 residues. Germline-derived CDR1 and CDR2 are SGHDN and FVKESK. The CDR3 nucleotides read TGTGCCAGCAGCCAAGAGTCCGACAGGGGAGCATATAGCAATCAGCCCCAGCATTTT. Amino acids: CASSQESDRGAYSNQPQHF.